This TCR beta chain was sequenced during a study of untreated major depressive disorder. Study-level results: Compared with controls, depressed patients showed more TRBV05-01 (Vbeta 5.1) usage in CD4+ T cells.

As to this clone: The antigen is unknown.

CD4+ T cells were isolated from thawed PBMCs by magnetic negative selection. Assay used: immunoSEQ multiplex PCR; TCRdb lists only in-frame clones, some missing. Of roughly 25,000 clones listed, about 91% are singletons. The ends lost 5 bases at V and 3 bases at J; junction bases unmatched: 5. Germline values: CDR1 SNHLY, CDR2 FYNNEI. This CDR3 contains 14 residues. This chain uses TRBV2 with TRBJ1-1; 8 positions match TRBD1. The sample taken for sequencing was CD4+ T cells from PBMCs. The origin of this receptor is a woman younger than 45 with major depressive disorder. The CDR3 reads CASSIRQGYTEAFF. Written as DNA, the CDR3 is TGTGCCAGCAGTATTCGACAGGGGTACACTGAAGCTTTCTTT. The full variable domain, completed using reference TRBV2 and TRBJ1-1, is EPEVTQTPSHQVTQMGQEVILRCVPISNHLYFYWYRQILGQKVEFLVSFYNNEISEKSEIFDDQFSVERPDGSNFTLKIRSTKLEDSAMYFCASSIRQGYTEAFFGQGTRLTVV.